A single sample gave rise to the 16 T cell receptor beta chains below, sequenced in a study of response to subunit inactivated influenza vaccine. TCRdb analysed the RT-PCR reads with MiXCR anew, one entry per CDR3 protein. Of fewer than 350,000 distinct CDR3 sequences listed, 20% to 25% are singletons. This specimen was PBMCs from blood, taken less than 22 months after vaccination. These receptors were taken from a man between 50 and 75 years old who received an inactivated influenza vaccine.

The chain recombines TRBV11-1 with TRBJ2-7; D perhaps matches TRBD2 (6 bases). Germline CDR1 SGHAT, CDR2 FQDESV (reference sequence). V was pared by 2 bases and J by 7 bases, with 12 bases between. This CDR3 has 13 amino acids. Written as DNA, the CDR3 is TGTGCCAGCAGCTTAAACGGGAGAGGTGAGCAGTACTTC. This gives the protein CASSLNGRGEQYF. The variable domain in full, with the rest retrieved from reference TRBV11-1 and TRBJ2-7, is EAEVAQSPRYKITEKSQAVAFWCDPISGHATLYWYRQILGQGPELLVQFQDESVVDDSQLPKDRFSAERLKGVDSTLKIQPAELGDSAMYLCASSLNGRGEQYFGPGTRLTVT.

At least ten counts were recorded for this clonotype. This chain links TRBV20-1 with TRBJ1-3; possibly TRBD1 for D (5 bases). Deletions cut 3 bases from V and 4 bases from J, with 16 bases between. Germline-derived CDR1 and CDR2 are DFQATT and SNEGSKA (reference sequence). This CDR3 contains 15 residues. CDR3: CSARGDVVAGNTIYF. The CDR3 coding sequence is TGCAGTGCTAGGGGGGACGTAGTGGCCGGAAACACCATATATTTT.

This chain connects TRBV9 to TRBJ1-1, with no clear D. CDR1 and CDR2 (germline): SGDLS, YYNGEE. The CDR3 sequence is 14 residues long. V lost 3 bases, J lost 1 base, and 10 bases lay in between. The CDR3 DNA reads TGTGCCAGCAGCGCAGCCACCCGGAACACTGAAGCTTTCTTT. This gives the protein CASSAATRNTEAFF.

This clonotype was seen more than once but under ten times. The gene calls are TRBV5-1 and TRBJ1-4, with D perhaps matching TRBD1 (6 bases). The V end lost 4 bases, the J end lost 8 bases, and 21 bases lay between the germline ends. This CDR3 region has 16 residues. Germline CDR1 is SGHRS and CDR2 is YFSETQ. The CDR3 loop reads CASSQTGTTLGEKLFF. In DNA, the CDR3 is TGCGCCAGCAGCCAGACGGGGACAACCCTGGGGGAAAAACTGTTTTTT. Supplemented by reference TRBV5-1 and TRBJ1-4, the full variable domain reads KAGVTQTPRYLIKTRGQQVTLSCSPISGHRSVSWYQQTPGQGLQFLFEYFSETQRNKGNFPGRFSGRQFSNSRSEMNVSTLELGDSALYLCASSQTGTTLGEKLFFGSGTQLSVL.

The table lists this clonotype with a few counts. The rearrangement uses TRBV2 and TRBJ2-5; D unclear. The V end lost 6 bases, the J end lost 3 bases, and 11 bases lay between the germline ends. CDR3 size: 13 residues. CDR1 and CDR2 (germline): SNHLY, FYNNEI. The CDR3 DNA sequence: TGTGCCAGCAGGATAAACCATAAAGAGACCCAGTACTTC. The encoded protein is CASRINHKETQYF.

V usage is TRBV4-2 and J usage is TRBJ2-1, with D possibly TRBD1 on 6 matching bases. Germline V gives CDR1 LGHNA, CDR2 YNFKEQ. The V gene lost 5 bases and the J gene lost 3 bases, with 14 bases spanning the gap. This CDR3 region has 15 residues. The CDR3 DNA follows: TGTGCCAGCAGCTCCCGGGACACTAACTACAATGAGCAGTTCTTC. It encodes CASSSRDTNYNEQFF.

V gene TRBV28 combines with J gene TRBJ2-7; a weak D match, TRBD2 (5 bases). V gave up 6 bases and J gave up 6 bases, with 9 bases separating them. Germline assignment: CDR1 MDHEN and CDR2 SYDVKM. This CDR3 spans 11 amino acids. CDR3 loop: CASRRTAEQYF. As DNA, the CDR3 is TGTGCCAGCAGGAGGACTGCCGAGCAGTACTTC.

V and J are TRBV18 and TRBJ1-2; TRBD1 matches 7 bases. J was trimmed by 7 bases and V by 3 bases; bases with no gene match: 11. Germline values: CDR1 KGHSH, CDR2 LQKENI. This CDR3 comprises 15 residues. CDR3 DNA sequence: TGTGCCAGCTCACCTCGACAGGGACCGTCGAGTGGCTACACCTTC. This codes for CASSPRQGPSSGYTF.

The sample holds a few counts of this clonotype. This chain links TRBV4-3 with TRBJ2-3; 8 positions agree with TRBD2. V shed 3 bases and J 0 bases; nucleotides not matched to a gene: 5. This CDR3 has 16 residues. Germline CDR1 and CDR2: LGHNA and YSLEER. The CDR3 DNA sequence: TGCGCCAGCAGCCACGCCAGCGGGAGTAGCACAGATACGCAGTATTTT. It specifies CASSHASGSSTDTQYF.

V is TRBV11-2 and J is TRBJ2-1, with 7 bases aligning to TRBD1. Germline V lookup: CDR1 SGHAT, CDR2 FQNNGV. Trimming cost V 5 bases and J 4 bases; bases outside gene matches: 5. The CDR3 is made up of 14 amino acids. The CDR3 bases are TGTGCCAGCAGCCGGACAGGTGGGTACAATGAGCAGTTCTTC. As protein: CASSRTGGYNEQFF.

This clonotype came up many times. The chain links TRBV5-1 to TRBJ1-1; tentatively, D is TRBD1 (6 bases). Trimming took 1 base from V and 4 from J, leaving 8 bases between them. The CDR3 length is 13 residues. The germline CDR1 and CDR2 sequences are SGHRS and YFSETQ. The CDR3 spells CASSLRGATEAFF. CDR3 nucleotides: TGCGCCAGCAGCTTGAGGGGGGCCACTGAAGCTTTCTTT. The complete variable domain, with remaining parts taken from reference TRBV5-1 and TRBJ1-1, reads KAGVTQTPRYLIKTRGQQVTLSCSPISGHRSVSWYQQTPGQGLQFLFEYFSETQRNKGNFPGRFSGRQFSNSRSEMNVSTLELGDSALYLCASSLRGATEAFFGQGTRLTVV.

This rearrangement joins TRBV28 to TRBJ1-1; D ambiguous. Germline loops: CDR1 MDHEN, CDR2 SYDVKM. The V and J ends lost 3 bases and 0 bases respectively, with 8 bases between them. The CDR3 has 14 residues. This CDR3 reads CASSFEVLNTEAFF. CDR3 sequence (DNA): TGTGCCAGCAGTTTTGAGGTACTGAACACTGAAGCTTTCTTT.

This clonotype has only a few counts. The J gene is TRBJ2-1, the V gene TRBV28, with a possible D match to TRBD2 (6 bases). The germline gives CDR1 MDHEN, CDR2 SYDVKM. Trimming left V 7 bases short and J 2 bases short, with 12 bases between. The CDR3 covers 14 residues. The CDR3 reads CASTGRPTYNEQFF. The CDR3 DNA reads TGTGCCAGCACAGGGAGGCCCACCTACAATGAGCAGTTCTTC.

CDR3 coding DNA: TGCGCCAGCAGCCATGACAGGGGGCGCGGGGGTGAGCAGTTCTTC. This translates into CASSHDRGRGGEQFF. The chain links TRBV4-3 to TRBJ2-1; TRBD1 aligns across 10 bases. The CDR3 consists of 15 residues. Germline-derived CDR1 and CDR2 are LGHNA and YSLEER. V lost 3 bases and J lost 9; bases outside the gene matches: 8.

This chain joins TRBV4-1 and TRBJ2-2; TRBD1 or TRBD2 may be the D gene (5 bases each). The germline V gene has CDR1 MGHRA and CDR2 YSYEKL. CDR3 length equals 15 residues. Trimming took off 6 bases at V and 5 bases at J, with 16 bases between the two ends. As DNA, the CDR3 is TGCGCCAGCAGGCAAACCCGGGGCCGGACCGGGGAGCTGTTTTTT. Its translation: CASRQTRGRTGELFF.

The chain recombines TRBV28 with TRBJ2-3; D is perhaps TRBD2 (5 bases). Germline V gene sequence: CDR1 MDHEN, CDR2 SYDVKM. The CDR3 runs to 13 residues. Deletions cut 6 bases from V and 4 bases from J, with 11 bases between. The CDR3 DNA sequence: TGTGCCAGCAGCCTAATTAGCGCAGATACGCAGTATTTT. Protein: CASSLISADTQYF.